The next 21 T cell receptor beta chains were all read from a single sample in a study of blood T cell repertoires in COVID-19. Here immunoSEQ multiplex PCR was the method, and the copy in TCRdb shows in-frame clones only, minus some. The sample lists around 250,000 clones; roughly 88% were seen once. Material: PBMCs or T cells enriched from blood (not recorded which). The receptors were sampled from a woman aged 50 to 65 who had recovered from COVID-19.

The V call is TRBV5-6, the J call TRBJ2-7; 9 nucleotides align to TRBD1. The CDR3 has 13 amino acids. Germline V gene sequence: CDR1 SGHDT, CDR2 YYEEEE. Unmatched junction bases numbered 3, after V lost 3 bases and J lost 5 bases. This CDR3 reads CASSWDRVDEQYF. CDR3 nucleotides: TGTGCCAGCAGCTGGGACAGGGTGGACGAGCAGTACTTC.

The V gene is TRBV9, the J gene TRBJ1-5; 7 bases are a match to TRBD1. V lost 3 bases and J lost 5; bases outside the gene matches: 8. There are 15 residues in the CDR3. CDR1 and CDR2 (germline): SGDLS, YYNGEE. The CDR3 sequence: CASSERGQLHQPQHF. CDR3 nucleotide sequence: TGTGCCAGCAGCGAACGGGGACAGTTACATCAGCCCCAGCATTTT.

V is TRBV5-1 and J is TRBJ2-7; 8 bases align to TRBD1. Germline V gene sequence: CDR1 SGHRS, CDR2 YFSETQ. CDR3 length: 13 residues. V shed 4 bases and J 7 bases; nucleotides not matched to a gene: 7. CDR3 nucleotides: TGCGCCAGCAGCGGACGACAGGGGATTGAGCAGTACTTC. Translation: CASSGRQGIEQYF.

The rearrangement joins TRBV19 to TRBJ2-1; 11 nucleotides line up with TRBD2. Germline V gene sequence: CDR1 LNHDA, CDR2 SQIVND (reference sequence). The CDR3 covers 15 residues. The trim removed 6 bases at V and 6 bases at J, leaving 7 bases unmatched. In DNA form, the CDR3 reads TGTGCCAGTAGACTGACTAGCGGGATCCCCAATGAGCAGTTCTTC. Amino acid sequence: CASRLTSGIPNEQFF.

The chain employs TRBV19 and TRBJ2-5, with 7 bases that match TRBD2. The length of the CDR3 is 14 residues. In germline, CDR1 is LNHDA, CDR2 SQIVND (reference sequence). V dropped 3 bases and J dropped 1; count of bases not matched to a gene: 2. CDR3 DNA: TGTGCCAGTAGTATGTTAGCGGGCCAAGAGACCCAGTACTTC. Its protein product is CASSMLAGQETQYF.

V gene TRBV9 combines with J gene TRBJ1-1; D is uncertain. Trimming took off 0 bases at V and 4 bases at J, with 10 bases between the two ends. CDR3 length: 14 amino acids. Looked up from germline, CDR1 is SGDLS and CDR2 is YYNGEE. The CDR3 is CASSVVTVSTEAFF. DNA of the CDR3: TGTGCCAGCAGCGTAGTTACGGTAAGCACTGAAGCTTTCTTT.

V gene TRBV7-2 combines with J gene TRBJ2-1; 9 bases line up with TRBD1. CDR1 is SGHTA and CDR2 is FQGNSA in the germline V gene. The CDR3 length is 14 residues. With V trimmed by 7 bases and J by 8 bases, 9 bases remained unmatched. The CDR3 loop reads CASIFTGGFDEQFF. The CDR3 nucleotides are TGTGCCAGCATCTTCACAGGGGGCTTTGATGAGCAGTTCTTC.

As regards this clone: One junction end does not reproduce the germline sequence, and a read error may be involved. This sequence joins TRBV7-7 and TRBJ2-7, with 8 bases aligning to TRBD1. Germline CDR1 is SSHAT and CDR2 is FNYEAQ (reference sequence). The CDR3 is 15 amino acids. DNA for the CDR3: TGTGCTAGCAGCTTAGCAGGGGGCCTACCCTACGAGCAGTACTTC. As protein: CASSLAGGLPYEQYF. Looking up the rest from reference TRBV7-7 and TRBJ2-7 gives the full variable domain: GAGVSQSPRYKVTKRGQDVTLRCDPISSHATLYWYQQALGQGPEFLTYFNYEAQPDKSGLPSDRFSAERPEGSISTLTIQRTEQRDSAMYRCASSLAGGLPYEQYFGPGTRLTVT.

This rearrangement joins TRBV3-1 (or the pseudogene TRBV3-2) to TRBJ1-1; the D is unclear. This CDR3 contains 14 residues. Germline V gene sequence: CDR1 LGHDT, CDR2 YNNKEL (reference sequence). V was pared by 7 bases and J by 3 bases, with 15 bases between. In nucleotides, the CDR3 is TGTGCCAGCACACCCGGGAGTAGACACACTGAAGCTTTCTTT. This codes for CASTPGSRHTEAFF.

This chain joins TRBV19 and TRBJ1-5; TRBD1 agrees at 7 bases. Germline values: CDR1 LNHDA, CDR2 SQIVND (reference sequence). With V trimmed by 6 bases and J by 6 bases, 8 bases remained unmatched. The CDR3 loop spans 14 amino acids. CDR3 in amino acids: CASSPWAGGQPQHF. CDR3 coding DNA: TGTGCCAGTAGCCCTTGGGCAGGGGGTCAGCCCCAGCATTTT.

The genes are TRBV5-1 and TRBJ2-7; 7 bases agree with TRBD2. Germline values: CDR1 SGHRS, CDR2 YFSETQ. The J segment lost 0 bases and the V segment lost 2 bases, leaving 2 bases of the junction unmatched. This CDR3 has 14 residues. For the CDR3, the DNA is TGCGCCAGCAGCTTCGCGGGGGACTCCTACGAGCAGTACTTC. Its protein product is CASSFAGDSYEQYF.

On this clone: Germline and junction disagree at one end, which may indicate a read error. The chain combines TRBV7-7 with TRBJ1-3; 7 bases line up with TRBD1. CDR1 and CDR2 (germline): SSHAT, FNYEAQ (reference sequence). The CDR3 has 15 residues. The CDR3 DNA sequence: TGTGCTAGCAGCTTAACAGGGGATCCTGGAAACACCATATATTTT. Its protein product is CASSLTGDPGNTIYF.

This chain uses TRBV6-1 with TRBJ1-1; TRBD1 agrees at 9 bases. Per germline, CDR1 MNHNS and CDR2 SASEGT. This CDR3 region has 16 residues. After removal of 2 bases from V and 13 bases from J, the junction contained 17 bases not matched to a gene. CDR3: CASSENPLTGTGNNFF. CDR3 DNA: TGTGCCAGCAGTGAAAACCCTCTTACCGGGACAGGGAATAATTTCTTT.

The chain uses TRBV5-1 and TRBJ2-1; TRBD2 aligns across 10 bases. The CDR3 runs to 17 residues. V gave up 2 bases and J gave up 8 bases; unmatched junction bases: 13. CDR1 is SGHRS, CDR2 YFSETQ, per germline. In DNA, the CDR3 is TGCGCCAGCAGCTTAGGTTCCAGCGGGAGGGCCAAGGATGAGCAGTTCTTC. It encodes CASSLGSSGRAKDEQFF.

This clone was seen a handful of times. The rearrangement uses TRBV5-5 and TRBJ1-3; no clear D gene. The germline V and J ends were trimmed by 2 bases and 0 bases, with 12 bases remaining between them. Germline V gives CDR1 SGHKS, CDR2 YYEKEE (reference sequence). The CDR3 contains 16 residues. The CDR3 here is CASSFSPLSSGNTIYF. Here the CDR3 DNA reads TGTGCCAGCAGCTTTTCTCCGCTGAGCTCTGGAAACACCATATATTTT.

The chain joins TRBV2 to TRBJ1-2, with D possibly TRBD1 on 5 matching bases. The V end lost 4 bases, the J end lost 2 bases, and 8 bases lay between the germline ends. Germline lookup yields CDR1 SNHLY and CDR2 FYNNEI. The CDR3 totals 13 residues. CDR3 in DNA: TGTGCCAGCAGTGGACAGCTCAACTATGGCTACACCTTC. It specifies CASSGQLNYGYTF.

The rearrangement joins TRBV19 to TRBJ2-2; TRBD1 agrees at 7 bases. The CDR3 loop spans 15 amino acids. Germline lookup yields CDR1 LNHDA and CDR2 SQIVND (reference sequence). The J segment lost 0 bases and the V segment lost 4 bases, leaving 2 bases of the junction unmatched. The CDR3 DNA sequence: TGTGCCAGTAGTAGGGACAGACCGAACACCGGGGAGCTGTTTTTT. This translates into CASSRDRPNTGELFF. Supplemented by reference TRBV19 and TRBJ2-2, the full variable domain reads DGGITQSPKYLFRKEGQNVTLSCEQNLNHDAMYWYRQDPGQGLRLIYYSQIVNDFQKGDIAEGYSVSREKKESFPLTVTSAQKNPTAFYLCASSRDRPNTGELFFGEGSRLTVL.

This clone has a handful of counts. The rearrangement joins TRBV5-5 to TRBJ1-3; D gene ambiguous. The V gene's germline CDR1 is SGHKS and CDR2 YYEKEE (reference sequence). CDR3 length: 13 residues. Trimming took off 7 bases at V and 3 bases at J, with 11 bases between the two ends. The CDR3 loop is CASAGYYGNTIYF. In nucleotides, the CDR3 is TGTGCCAGCGCGGGGTACTATGGAAACACCATATATTTT.

In DNA, the CDR3 is TGTGCCAGTAGTATCGACAGGGCCACTGAAAAACTGTTTTTT. Translation gives CASSIDRATEKLFF. The rearrangement links TRBV19 to TRBJ1-4; TRBD1 aligns across 7 bases. The germline gives CDR1 LNHDA, CDR2 SQIVND (reference sequence). This CDR3 has 14 residues. The J segment lost 7 bases and the V segment lost 3 bases, leaving 5 bases of the junction unmatched.

The rearrangement uses TRBV6-5 and TRBJ1-4; the D gene is possibly TRBD1 (5 bases). The V end lost 5 bases, the J end lost 2 bases, and 9 bases lay between the germline ends. This CDR3 region has 14 residues. The germline CDR1 and CDR2 sequences are MNHEY and SVGAGI. The CDR3 nucleotides read TGTGCCAGCAGTCGGGAGGGGACTAATGAAAAACTGTTTTTT. Translating gives CASSREGTNEKLFF.

The rearrangement uses TRBV28 and TRBJ1-4; TRBD1 matches at 7 bases. The CDR3 totals 14 residues. Per germline, CDR1 MDHEN and CDR2 SYDVKM. The junction had 6 bases not matched to a gene; V was cut back by 6 bases and J by 5 bases. The DNA for the CDR3 is TGTGCCAGCAGAACAGGGGCCAGCAATGAAAAACTGTTTTTT. Protein sequence: CASRTGASNEKLFF.